This T cell receptor beta chain comes out of a study of T-cell memory formation after mild COVID-19. The overall study: TCR clusters were mostly confined to one donor each.

TCRdb reprocessed the 5' RACE reads via MiXCR and lists one record per CDR3 protein. Counted here are 430,000 or so distinct CDR3 sequences, roughly 25% occurring once; the ten biggest clones make up around 12%. This clonotype was seen ten or more times. The antigen remains unidentified. Study-wide points: Those CD4+ clones that contracted were mainly in CM and EM (CD8+ ones in EMRA). The study found balanced CD4/CD8 in clones contracting day 15 to 85 and a CD4+ lean in later expanders.

Looked up from germline, CDR1 is SGHKS and CDR2 is YYEKEE (reference sequence). This CDR3 spans 14 amino acids. V was clipped by 3 bases and J by 0 bases, with 9 bases between them. The J gene is TRBJ1-1, the V gene TRBV5-5; tentative D call: TRBD1 (6 bases). Material: PBMCs or a T cell subset sorted from them (not recorded which). This clonotype was obtained from an adult woman who had mild COVID-19 (a few samples of this study predate the infection). Cell type and time point are not known. The CDR3 nucleotides are TGTGCCAGCAGCTGGACAGACATGAACACTGAAGCTTTCTTT. Amino acid sequence: CASSWTDMNTEAFF.